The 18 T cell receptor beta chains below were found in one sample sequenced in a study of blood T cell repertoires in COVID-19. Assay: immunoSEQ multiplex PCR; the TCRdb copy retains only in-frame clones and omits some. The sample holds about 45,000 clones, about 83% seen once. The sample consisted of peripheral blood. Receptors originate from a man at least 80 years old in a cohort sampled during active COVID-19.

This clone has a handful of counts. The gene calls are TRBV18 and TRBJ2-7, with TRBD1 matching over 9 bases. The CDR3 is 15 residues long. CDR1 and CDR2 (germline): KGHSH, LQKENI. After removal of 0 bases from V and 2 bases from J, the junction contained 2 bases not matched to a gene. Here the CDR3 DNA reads TGTGCCAGCTCACCACCCCGGGACAGGGCCTACGAGCAGTACTTC. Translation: CASSPPRDRAYEQYF.

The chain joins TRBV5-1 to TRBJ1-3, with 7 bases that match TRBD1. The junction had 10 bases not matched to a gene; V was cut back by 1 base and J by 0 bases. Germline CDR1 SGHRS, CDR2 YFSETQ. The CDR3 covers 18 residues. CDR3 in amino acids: CASSLRTGTADSGNTIYF. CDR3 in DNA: TGCGCCAGCAGCTTGAGAACCGGGACAGCAGACTCTGGAAACACCATATATTTT.

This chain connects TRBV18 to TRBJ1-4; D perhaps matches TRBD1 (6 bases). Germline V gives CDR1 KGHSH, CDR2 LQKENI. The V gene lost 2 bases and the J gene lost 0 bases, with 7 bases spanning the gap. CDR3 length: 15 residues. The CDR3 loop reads CASSPRQATNEKLFF. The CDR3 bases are TGTGCCAGCTCACCAAGACAGGCAACTAATGAAAAACTGTTTTTT.

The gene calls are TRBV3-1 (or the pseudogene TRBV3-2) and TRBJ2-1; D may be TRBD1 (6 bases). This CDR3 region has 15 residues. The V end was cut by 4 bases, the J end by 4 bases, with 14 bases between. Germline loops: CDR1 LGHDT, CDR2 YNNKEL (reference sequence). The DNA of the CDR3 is TGTGCCAGCAGCCCCTCGACAGGAGGTTACAATGAGCAGTTCTTC. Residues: CASSPSTGGYNEQFF.

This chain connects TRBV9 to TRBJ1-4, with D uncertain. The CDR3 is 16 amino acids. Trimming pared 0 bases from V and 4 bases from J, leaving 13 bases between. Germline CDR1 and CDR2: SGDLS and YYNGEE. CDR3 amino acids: CASSVEPGKNNEKLFF. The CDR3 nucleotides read TGTGCCAGCAGCGTAGAACCCGGGAAGAATAATGAAAAACTGTTTTTT. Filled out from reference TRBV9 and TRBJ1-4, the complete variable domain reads DSGVTQTPKHLITATGQRVTLRCSPRSGDLSVYWYQQSLDQGLQFLIQYYNGEERAKGNILERFSAQQFPDLHSELNLSSLELGDSALYFCASSVEPGKNNEKLFFGSGTQLSVL.

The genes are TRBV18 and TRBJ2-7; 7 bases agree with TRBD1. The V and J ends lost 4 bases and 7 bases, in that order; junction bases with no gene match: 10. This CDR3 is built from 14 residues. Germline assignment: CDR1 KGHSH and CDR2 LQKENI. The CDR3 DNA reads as TGTGCCAGCTCACTCGGACAGGAAAGTAGGGAGCAGTACTTC. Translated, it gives CASSLGQESREQYF.

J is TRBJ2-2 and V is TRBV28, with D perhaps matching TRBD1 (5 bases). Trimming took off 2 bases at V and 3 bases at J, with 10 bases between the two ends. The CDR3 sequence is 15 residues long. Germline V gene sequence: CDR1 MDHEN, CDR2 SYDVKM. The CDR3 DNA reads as TGTGCCAGCAGTTTAAACAGGCGATACACCGGGGAGCTGTTTTTT. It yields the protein CASSLNRRYTGELFF.

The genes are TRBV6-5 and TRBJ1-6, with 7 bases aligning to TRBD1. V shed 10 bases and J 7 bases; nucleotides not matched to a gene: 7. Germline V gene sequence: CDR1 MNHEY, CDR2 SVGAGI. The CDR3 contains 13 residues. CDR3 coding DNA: TGTGCCACTCGACAGGGTGTCAATTCACCCCTCCACTTT. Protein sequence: CATRQGVNSPLHF.

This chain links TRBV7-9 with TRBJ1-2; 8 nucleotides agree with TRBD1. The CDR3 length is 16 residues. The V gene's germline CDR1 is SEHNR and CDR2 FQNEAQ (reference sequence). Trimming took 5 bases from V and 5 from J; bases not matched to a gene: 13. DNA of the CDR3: TGTGCCAGCAGCAACCGGGACAGGTACTTAGGGTATGGCTACACCTTC. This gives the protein CASSNRDRYLGYGYTF.

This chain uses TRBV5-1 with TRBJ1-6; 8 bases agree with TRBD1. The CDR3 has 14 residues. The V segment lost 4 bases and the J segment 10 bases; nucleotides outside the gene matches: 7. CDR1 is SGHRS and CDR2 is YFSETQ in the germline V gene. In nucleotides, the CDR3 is TGCGCCAGCAGCGGGACAGGTCCGGGATCACCCCTCCACTTT. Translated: CASSGTGPGSPLHF.

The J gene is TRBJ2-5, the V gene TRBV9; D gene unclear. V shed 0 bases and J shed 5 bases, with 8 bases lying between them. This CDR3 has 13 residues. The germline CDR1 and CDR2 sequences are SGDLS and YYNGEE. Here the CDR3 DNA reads TGTGCCAGCAGCGTAGACAGCCGGGAGACCCAGTACTTC. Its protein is CASSVDSRETQYF.

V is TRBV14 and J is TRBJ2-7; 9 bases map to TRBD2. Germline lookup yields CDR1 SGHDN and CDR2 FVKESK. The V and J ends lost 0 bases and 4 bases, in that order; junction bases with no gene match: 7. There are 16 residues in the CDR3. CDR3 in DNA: TGTGCCAGCAGCCAAGATAAAGGGACTAGCATATACGAGCAGTACTTC. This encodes CASSQDKGTSIYEQYF.

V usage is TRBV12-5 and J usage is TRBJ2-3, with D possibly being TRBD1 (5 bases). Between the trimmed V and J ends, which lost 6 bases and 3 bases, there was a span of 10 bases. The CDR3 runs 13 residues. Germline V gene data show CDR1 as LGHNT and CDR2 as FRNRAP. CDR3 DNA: TGTGCTAGTGGCCCTCAGGGTACAGATACGCAGTATTTT. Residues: CASGPQGTDTQYF.

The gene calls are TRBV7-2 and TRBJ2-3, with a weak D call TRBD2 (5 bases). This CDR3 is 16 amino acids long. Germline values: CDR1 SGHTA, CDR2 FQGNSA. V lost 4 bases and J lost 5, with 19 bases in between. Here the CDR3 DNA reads TGTGCCAGCAGCTACTTTGGAGGCGGGTCAGGAGATACGCAGTATTTT. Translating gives CASSYFGGGSGDTQYF.

CDR3 in amino acids: CASSESGGTEQYF. CDR3 DNA sequence: TGTGCCAGCAGTGAGTCAGGGGGCACCGAGCAGTACTTC. The V call is TRBV6-1, the J call TRBJ2-7; 8 bases align to TRBD1. The germline gives CDR1 MNHNS, CDR2 SASEGT. This CDR3 spans 13 amino acids. The J segment lost 6 bases and the V segment lost 3 bases, leaving 4 bases of the junction unmatched.

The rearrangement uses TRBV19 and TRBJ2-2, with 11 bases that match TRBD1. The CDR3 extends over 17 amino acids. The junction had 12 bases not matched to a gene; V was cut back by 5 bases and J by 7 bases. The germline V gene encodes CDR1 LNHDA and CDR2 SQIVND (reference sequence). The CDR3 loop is CASSPGQGAFRGGELFF. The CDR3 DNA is TGTGCCAGTAGTCCCGGACAGGGGGCCTTCAGAGGCGGGGAGCTGTTTTTT.

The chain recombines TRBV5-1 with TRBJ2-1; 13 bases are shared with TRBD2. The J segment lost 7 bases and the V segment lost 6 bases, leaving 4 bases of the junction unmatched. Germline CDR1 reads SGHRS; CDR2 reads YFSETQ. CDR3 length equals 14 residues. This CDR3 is CASTTSGGINEQFF. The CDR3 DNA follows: TGCGCCAGCACGACTAGCGGGGGGATTAATGAGCAGTTCTTC.

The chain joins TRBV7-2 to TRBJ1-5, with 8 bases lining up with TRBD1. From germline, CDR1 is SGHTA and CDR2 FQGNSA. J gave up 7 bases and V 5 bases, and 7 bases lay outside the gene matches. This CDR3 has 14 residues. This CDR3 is CASSLQGAEQPQHF. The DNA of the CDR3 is TGTGCCAGCAGCCTGCAGGGGGCCGAGCAGCCCCAGCATTTT.